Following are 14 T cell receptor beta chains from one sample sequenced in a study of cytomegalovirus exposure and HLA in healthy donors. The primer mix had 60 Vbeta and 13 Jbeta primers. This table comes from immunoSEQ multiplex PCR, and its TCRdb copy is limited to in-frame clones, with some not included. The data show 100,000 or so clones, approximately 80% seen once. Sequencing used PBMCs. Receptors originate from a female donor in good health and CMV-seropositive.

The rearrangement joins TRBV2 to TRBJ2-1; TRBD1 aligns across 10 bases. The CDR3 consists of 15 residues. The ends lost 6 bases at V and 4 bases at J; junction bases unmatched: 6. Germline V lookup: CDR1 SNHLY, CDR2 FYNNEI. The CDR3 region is CASRGQGMMYNEQFF. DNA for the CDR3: TGTGCCAGCAGGGGACAGGGGATGATGTACAATGAGCAGTTCTTC.

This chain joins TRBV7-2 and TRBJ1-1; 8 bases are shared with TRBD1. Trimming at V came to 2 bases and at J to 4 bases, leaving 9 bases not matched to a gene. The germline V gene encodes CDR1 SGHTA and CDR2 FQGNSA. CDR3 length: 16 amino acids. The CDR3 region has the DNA TGTGCCAGCAGCTTACGAGGACAGGGAGGTTCCACTGAAGCTTTCTTT. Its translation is CASSLRGQGGSTEAFF.

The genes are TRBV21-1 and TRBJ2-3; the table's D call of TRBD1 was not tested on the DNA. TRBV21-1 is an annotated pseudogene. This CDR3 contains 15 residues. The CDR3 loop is CASSIGDRGPDTQYF. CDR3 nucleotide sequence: TGTGCCAGCAGCATCGGGGACAGGGGCCCAGATACGCAGTATTTT.

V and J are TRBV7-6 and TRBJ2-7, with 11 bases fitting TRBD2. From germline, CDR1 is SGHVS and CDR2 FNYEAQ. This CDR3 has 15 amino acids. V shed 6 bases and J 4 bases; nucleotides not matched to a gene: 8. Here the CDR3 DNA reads TGTGCCAGCAGACCTAGACTAGCGGGACGGTACGAGCAGTACTTC. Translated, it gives CASRPRLAGRYEQYF.

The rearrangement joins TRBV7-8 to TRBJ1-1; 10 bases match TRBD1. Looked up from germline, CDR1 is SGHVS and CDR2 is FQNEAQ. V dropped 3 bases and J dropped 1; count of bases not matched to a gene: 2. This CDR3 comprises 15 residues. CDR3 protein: CASSFGQGGNTEAFF. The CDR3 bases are TGTGCCAGCAGCTTCGGACAGGGGGGGAACACTGAAGCTTTCTTT.

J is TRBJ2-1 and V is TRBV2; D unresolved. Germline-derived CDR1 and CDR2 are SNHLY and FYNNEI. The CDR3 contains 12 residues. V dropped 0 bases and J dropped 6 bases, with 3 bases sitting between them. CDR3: CASSEASNEQFF. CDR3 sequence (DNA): TGTGCCAGCAGTGAAGCCAGCAATGAGCAGTTCTTC.

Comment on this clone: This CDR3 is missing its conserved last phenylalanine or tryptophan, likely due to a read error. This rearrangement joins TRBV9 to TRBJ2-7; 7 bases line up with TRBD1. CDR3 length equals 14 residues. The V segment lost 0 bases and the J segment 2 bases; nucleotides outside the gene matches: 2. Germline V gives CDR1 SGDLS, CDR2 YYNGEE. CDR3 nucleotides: TGTGCCAGCAGCGTAGGGGGACAGCCCTACGAGCAGTACCTC. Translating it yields CASSVGGQPYEQYL.

CDR3 sequence (DNA): TGTGCCAGCAGCTTAGCCCAGCGGGAGGGCAATGAGCAGTTCTTC. Translating gives CASSLAQREGNEQFF. The chain employs TRBV7-8 and TRBJ2-1, with TRBD2 identical over 10 bases. Germline CDR1 SGHVS, CDR2 FQNEAQ. Trimming at V came to 0 bases and at J to 6 bases, leaving 2 bases not matched to a gene. The CDR3 extends over 15 amino acids.

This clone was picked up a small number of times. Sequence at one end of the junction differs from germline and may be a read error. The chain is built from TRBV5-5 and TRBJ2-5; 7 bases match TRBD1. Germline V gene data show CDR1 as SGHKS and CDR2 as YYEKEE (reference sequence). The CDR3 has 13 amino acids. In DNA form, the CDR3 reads TGTGCCAGCAGCACCTTCTCAGGGGGTTACCCCAACTTC. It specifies CASSTFSGGYPNF. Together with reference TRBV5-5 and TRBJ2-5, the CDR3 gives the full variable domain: DAGVTQSPTHLIKTRGQQVTLRCSPISGHKSVSWYQQVLGQGPQFIFQYYEKEERGRGNFPDRFSARQFPNYSSELNVNALLLGDSALYLCASSTFSGGYPNFGPGTRLLVL.

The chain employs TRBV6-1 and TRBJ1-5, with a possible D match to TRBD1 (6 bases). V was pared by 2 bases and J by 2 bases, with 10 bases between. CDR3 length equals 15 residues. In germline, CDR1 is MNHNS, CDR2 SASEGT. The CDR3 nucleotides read TGTGCCAGCAGTGAAACAGGGACGGGCAATCAGCCCCAGCATTTT. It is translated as CASSETGTGNQPQHF.

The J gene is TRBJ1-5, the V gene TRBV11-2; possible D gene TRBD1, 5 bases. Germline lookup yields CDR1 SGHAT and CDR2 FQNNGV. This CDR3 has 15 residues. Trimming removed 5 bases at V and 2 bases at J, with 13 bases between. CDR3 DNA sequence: TGTGCCAGCAGCCCAAGGGGTTCGCGCAATCAGCCCCAGCATTTT. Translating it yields CASSPRGSRNQPQHF.

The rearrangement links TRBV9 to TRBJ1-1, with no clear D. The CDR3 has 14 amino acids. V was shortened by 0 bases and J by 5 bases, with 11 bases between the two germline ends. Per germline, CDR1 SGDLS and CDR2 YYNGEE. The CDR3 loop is CASSVGTGRTEAFF. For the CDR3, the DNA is TGTGCCAGCAGCGTAGGGACTGGGCGGACTGAAGCTTTCTTT.

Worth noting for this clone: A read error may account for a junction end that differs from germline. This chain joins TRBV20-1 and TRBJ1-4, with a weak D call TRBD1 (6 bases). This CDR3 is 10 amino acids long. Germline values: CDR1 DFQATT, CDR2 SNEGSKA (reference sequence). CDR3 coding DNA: TGCAGTGCCAAAAGCAGGGGTATAGTTTTT. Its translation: CSAKSRGIVF.

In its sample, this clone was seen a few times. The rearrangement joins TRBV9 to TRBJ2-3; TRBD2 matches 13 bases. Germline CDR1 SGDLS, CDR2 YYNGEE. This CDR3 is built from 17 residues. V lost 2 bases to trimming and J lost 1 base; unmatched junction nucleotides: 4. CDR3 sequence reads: CASSVTSGGAGTDTQYF. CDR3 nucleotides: TGTGCCAGCAGCGTCACTAGCGGGGGGGCAGGCACAGATACGCAGTATTTT.